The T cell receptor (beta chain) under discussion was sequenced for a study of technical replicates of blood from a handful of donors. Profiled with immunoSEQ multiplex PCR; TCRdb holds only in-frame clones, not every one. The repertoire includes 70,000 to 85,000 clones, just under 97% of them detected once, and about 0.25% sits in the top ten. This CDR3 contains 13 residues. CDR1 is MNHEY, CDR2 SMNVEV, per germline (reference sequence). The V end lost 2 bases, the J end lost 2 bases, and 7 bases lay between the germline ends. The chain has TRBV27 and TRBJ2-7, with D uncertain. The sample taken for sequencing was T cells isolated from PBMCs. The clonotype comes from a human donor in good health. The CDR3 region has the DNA TGTGCCAGCAGTTTAAGGCTAGCCTACGAGCAGTACTTC. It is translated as CASSLRLAYEQYF.